The 24 T cell receptor beta chains in this list originate from one sample, sequenced in a study of T cell repertoires in cytomegalovirus infection. These TCRs' antigens remain unknown. TCRdb re-derived calls from the reads in MiXCR, one entry per CDR3 protein. The data contain more than 300,000 distinct CDR3 sequences, just under 35% of them seen just once; the ten biggest clones take up less than 15%. Sequenced material: cultured PBMCs, taken from culture after CMV antigen stimulation. Receptors originate from a human donor in good health (CMV status not recorded). Some clones in this sample may be carry-over from other donors' samples.

The chain links TRBV11-2 to TRBJ1-1, with D perhaps matching TRBD1 (5 bases). In germline, CDR1 is SGHAT, CDR2 FQNNGV. Between the trimmed V and J ends, which lost 5 bases and 0 bases, there was a span of 7 bases. CDR3 length: 13 amino acids. The DNA of the CDR3 is TGTGCCAGCAGCACGGGGGTGAACACTGAAGCTTTCTTT. Its protein is CASSTGVNTEAFF.

This chain connects TRBV25-1 to TRBJ2-1; TRBD2 agrees at 9 bases. J lost 0 bases, V lost 3 bases, and 12 bases had no gene match. Germline assignment: CDR1 MGHDK and CDR2 SYGVNS. This CDR3 is 19 amino acids long. CDR3 bases: TGTGCCAGCAGTGACCCCACTAGCGGGTCCTTCTTCTCCTACAATGAGCAGTTCTTC. Its protein is CASSDPTSGSFFSYNEQFF.

This chain uses TRBV20-1 with TRBJ1-5, with a possible D match to TRBD1 (6 bases). This CDR3 is 12 amino acids long. V lost 5 bases to trimming and J lost 7 bases, with 12 bases between them. The germline V gene has CDR1 DFQATT and CDR2 SNEGSKA (reference sequence). Written as DNA, the CDR3 is TGCAGTGCTCGGACAGCTTCCCAGCCCCAGCATTTT. This translates into CSARTASQPQHF.

The chain links TRBV7-2 to TRBJ2-7; 9 nucleotides line up with TRBD2. V lost 2 bases and J lost 3; bases outside the gene matches: 2. The CDR3 extends over 14 amino acids. Germline CDR1 reads SGHTA; CDR2 reads FQGNSA. The CDR3 is CASSLTSGFYEQYV. The CDR3 coding sequence is TGTGCCAGCAGCTTAACTAGCGGGTTCTACGAGCAGTACGTC.

This clonotype has a handful of counts. The chain links TRBV11-2 to TRBJ1-1, with D possibly being TRBD1 (5 bases). V shed 5 bases and J shed 1 base, with 17 bases lying between them. Germline CDR1 reads SGHAT; CDR2 reads FQNNGV. This CDR3 has 16 amino acids. CDR3 in DNA: TGTGCCAGCAGCGTTAGGCCCGGGGGTGAGAACACTGAAGCTTTCTTT. Translating gives CASSVRPGGENTEAFF.

The J gene is TRBJ1-1, the V gene TRBV7-4; 9 bases map to TRBD1. Germline CDR1 and CDR2: SGHVT and SQSDAQ. J gave up 0 bases and V 0 bases, and 2 bases lay outside the gene matches. The CDR3 is 16 residues long. The CDR3 spells CASSLAGQGLNTEAFF. The CDR3 DNA follows: TGTGCCAGCAGCTTAGCTGGACAGGGGTTGAACACTGAAGCTTTCTTT.

This chain links TRBV19 with TRBJ2-1; TRBD1 matches 9 bases. CDR1 is LNHDA and CDR2 is SQIVND in the germline V gene (reference sequence). The CDR3 is 19 amino acids. Germline trimming cut 3 bases from V and 8 bases from J; bases unmatched to any gene: 20. The CDR3 coding sequence is TGTGCCAGTAGTATCCCAGTACCCGGGACAGGGCTGGTACGTGATGAGCAGTTCTTC. Translating gives CASSIPVPGTGLVRDEQFF.

The J gene is TRBJ2-1, the V gene TRBV15, with TRBD2 matching 13 bases. The germline V gene has CDR1 LNHNV and CDR2 YYDKDF (reference sequence). The CDR3 consists of 18 residues. V lost 3 bases and J lost 7; bases outside the gene matches: 12. CDR3 bases: TGTGCCACCAGCAGCGGACTAGCGGGGGCCCGCCGGGAGAATGAGCAGTTCTTC. Protein product: CATSSGLAGARRENEQFF.

The chain links TRBV11-1 to TRBJ2-1, with a weak D call TRBD2 (8 bases). V dropped 5 bases and J dropped 9 bases, with 20 bases sitting between them. Germline V CDR1 and CDR2: SGHAT, FQDESV (reference sequence). The CDR3 totals 15 residues. Here the CDR3 reads CASSPPGLGGGEQFF. The CDR3 region has the DNA TGTGCCAGCAGCCCCCCGGGACTAGGGGGCGGTGAGCAGTTCTTC.

The chain carries TRBV9 and TRBJ1-6; D may be TRBD1 (5 bases). V dropped 3 bases and J dropped 6 bases, with 16 bases sitting between them. Germline lookup yields CDR1 SGDLS and CDR2 YYNGEE. The CDR3 has 16 residues. CDR3 DNA: TGTGCCAGCAGCGCGGGAGCCGAGACAGCTAATTCACCCCTCCACTTT. It is translated as CASSAGAETANSPLHF.

This chain links TRBV27 with TRBJ2-1; 13 positions agree with TRBD2. Germline CDR1 MNHEY, CDR2 SMNVEV (reference sequence). V shed 3 bases, J shed 7 bases, and the junction held 15 bases outside the gene matches. The CDR3 totals 19 residues. The CDR3 reads CASSLSDSRPGLAGNEQFF. In DNA, the CDR3 is TGTGCCAGCAGTTTGTCGGACTCGCGACCGGGACTAGCGGGAAATGAGCAGTTCTTC.

DNA for the CDR3: TGTGCCAGCAGCTCCCCCCTCACAGATACGCAGTATTTT. Its protein is CASSSPLTDTQYF. The V call is TRBV7-2, the J call TRBJ2-3, with D uncertain. Per the germline V gene, CDR1 is SGHTA and CDR2 is FQGNSA. Trimming cost V 4 bases and J 2 bases, with 7 bases left between them. The CDR3 extends over 13 amino acids.

This clonotype has ten or more counts. The gene calls are TRBV7-2 and TRBJ2-2; weak D call: TRBD1 (6 bases). V lost 3 bases and J 5 bases, leaving 13 bases between the germline ends. The CDR3 length is 15 residues. The germline CDR1 and CDR2 sequences are SGHTA and FQGNSA. The CDR3 bases are TGTGCCAGCAGCTTGCAACAGGGCAGGACCGGGGAGCTGTTTTTT. Its translation: CASSLQQGRTGELFF.

In this sample, this clonotype turned up a few times. The rearrangement joins TRBV28 to TRBJ2-4; D unclear. Trimming removed 2 bases at V and 6 bases at J, with 8 bases between. The CDR3 has 13 residues. CDR1 and CDR2 from the germline V gene are MDHEN and SYDVKM. As DNA, the CDR3 is TGTGCCAGCAGTTTAGGGCAAATAAACATTCAGTACTTC. Protein sequence: CASSLGQINIQYF. Complete variable domain (other parts from reference TRBV28 and TRBJ2-4): DVKVTQSSRYLVKRTGEKVFLECVQDMDHENMFWYRQDPGLGLRLIYFSYDVKMKEKGDIPEGYSVSREKKERFSLILESASTNQTSMYLCASSLGQINIQYFGAGTRLSVL.

In regard to this clonotype: One end of the junction is discordant with germline, which a read error may explain. The chain couples TRBV3-1 to TRBJ2-7; 11 nucleotides line up with TRBD2. The CDR3 sequence is 12 residues long. The germline CDR1 and CDR2 sequences are LGHDT and YNNKEL (reference sequence). The DNA of the CDR3 is TGTGCCAGCAGCCAACAGGGACTAGCGGACCACTTC. Protein: CASSQQGLADHF.

The chain employs TRBV19 and TRBJ2-6; D unresolved. The CDR3 is made up of 12 amino acids. CDR1 is LNHDA and CDR2 is SQIVND in the germline V gene (reference sequence). V was shortened by 5 bases and J by 2 bases, with 1 base between the two germline ends. CDR3 region: CASSPGANVLTF. CDR3 DNA sequence: TGTGCCAGTAGTCCTGGGGCCAACGTCCTGACTTTC.

This clonotype was observed a few times. The chain has TRBV19 and TRBJ2-3; 8 nucleotides line up with TRBD2. The CDR3 runs 15 residues. V was clipped by 7 bases and J by 3 bases; unmatched bases: 9. Germline lookup yields CDR1 LNHDA and CDR2 SQIVND (reference sequence). This chain's CDR3 is CASNPRGRPTDTQYF. CDR3 in DNA: TGTGCCAGTAATCCTCGCGGGAGGCCAACAGATACGCAGTATTTT.

V gene TRBV20-1 combines with J gene TRBJ1-5; D is ambiguous. Trimming removed 4 bases from V and 0 bases from J, with 7 bases in between. CDR1 is DFQATT, CDR2 SNEGSKA, per germline (reference sequence). This CDR3 region has 13 residues. CDR3 in amino acids: CSATRDSNQPQHF. Here the CDR3 DNA reads TGCAGTGCTACGAGGGATAGCAATCAGCCCCAGCATTTT.

This clonotype came up a few times. The chain recombines TRBV27 with TRBJ1-2; possible D gene TRBD1, 6 bases. V was shortened by 5 bases and J by 4 bases, with 17 bases between the two germline ends. The germline V gene has CDR1 MNHEY and CDR2 SMNVEV (reference sequence). This CDR3 has 15 residues. The DNA of the CDR3 is TGTGCCAGCAGTGAAACTACAGGGCTCCGCTATGGCTACACCTTC. Its translation is CASSETTGLRYGYTF.

As DNA, the CDR3 is TGCAGCGTCGAGAGCTCGTTCATGTCCAACGTCCTGACTTTC. This sequence encodes CSVESSFMSNVLTF. The gene calls are TRBV29-1 and TRBJ2-6, with D hard to call. CDR1 and CDR2 (germline): SQVTM, ANQGSEA. The CDR3 is 14 residues long. V was clipped by 6 bases and J by 8 bases, with 17 bases between them.

This clonotype was observed a handful of times. V and J are TRBV12-3 or TRBV12-4 and TRBJ2-1; no clear D gene. Trimming stripped 7 bases from V and 5 bases from J, with 15 bases between. The CDR3 sequence is 14 residues long. CDR3 sequence reads: CASTTPRVHNEQFF. The CDR3, as DNA: TGTGCCAGCACCACCCCCCGCGTGCACAATGAGCAGTTCTTC.

The rearrangement links TRBV29-1 to TRBJ1-1, with 8 bases that match TRBD1. The CDR3 extends over 14 amino acids. The V and J ends lost 1 base and 4 bases, in that order; junction bases with no gene match: 5. From germline, CDR1 is SQVTM and CDR2 ANQGSEA. Written as DNA, the CDR3 is TGCAGCGTTGAAGCCACAGGGGGGGGCACTGAAGCTTTCTTT. Amino acids: CSVEATGGGTEAFF.

This chain connects TRBV19 to TRBJ1-2; 7 positions agree with TRBD1. Germline loops: CDR1 LNHDA, CDR2 SQIVND (reference sequence). Losses at the gene ends were 0 bases for V and 4 bases for J; bases not matched to a gene: 11. This CDR3 is built from 17 residues. The CDR3 loop is CASSIDYETGNLYGYTF. For the CDR3, the DNA is TGTGCCAGTAGTATAGATTATGAGACAGGGAACCTCTATGGCTACACCTTC.

The chain employs TRBV19 and TRBJ1-1; unclear D gene. This CDR3 comprises 15 residues. V gave up 6 bases and J gave up 1 base, with 15 bases separating them. Germline V gives CDR1 LNHDA, CDR2 SQIVND (reference sequence). The CDR3 spells CASRLGFTENTEAFF. The CDR3 DNA sequence: TGTGCCAGTAGATTGGGTTTCACGGAGAACACTGAAGCTTTCTTT.